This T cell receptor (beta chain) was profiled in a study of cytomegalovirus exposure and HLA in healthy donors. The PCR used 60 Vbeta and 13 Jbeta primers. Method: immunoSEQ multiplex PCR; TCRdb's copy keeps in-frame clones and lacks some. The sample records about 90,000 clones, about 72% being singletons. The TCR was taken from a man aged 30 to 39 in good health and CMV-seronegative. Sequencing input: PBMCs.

The CDR3 reads CASGTATDTQYF. CDR3 coding DNA: TGTGCTAGTGGGACAGCCACAGATACGCAGTATTTT. This sequence joins TRBV12-5 and TRBJ2-3; tentatively, D is TRBD1 (5 bases). Germline V gene lookup returns CDR1 LGHNT and CDR2 FRNRAP. The germline V and J ends were trimmed by 6 bases and 2 bases, with 6 bases remaining between them. The CDR3 covers 12 residues.